The rows below give T cell receptor beta chains drawn from one sample of a study of blood T cells in healthy people across ages. TCRdb passed the 5' RACE reads through MiXCR, listing each CDR3 protein once. The data show fewer than 900,000 distinct CDR3 sequences, approximately 43% seen once. Sequencing was carried out using blood. The receptors derive from a woman aged 55-70 years in good health. Both conserved end residues are part of each CDR3. Fields, in order: CDR3 protein, CDR3 DNA, D gene, clone size, V gene, J gene. A D gene is named only where the DNA matches it firmly. The size of a clone is reported for some rows only, either as once, few or many, or as a class for expanded clones.

CDR3 protein: CSARGTSGSDEQFF; CDR3 DNA: TGCAGTGCTAGAGGTACTAGCGGGAGTGACGAGCAGTTCTTC; D gene: TRBD2; clone size: NA; V gene: TRBV20-1; J gene: TRBJ2-1
CDR3 protein: CASSPPGQGPYGYTF; CDR3 DNA: TGTGCCAGCTCACCACCGGGACAGGGACCCTATGGCTACACCTTC; D gene: TRBD1; clone size: many; V gene: TRBV18; J gene: TRBJ1-2
CDR3 protein: CASSIQDSEQFF; CDR3 DNA: TGTGCCAGCAGCATACAGGACAGTGAGCAGTTCTTC; D gene: NA; clone size: many; V gene: TRBV27; J gene: TRBJ2-1
CDR3 protein: CASSSTEYGYTF; CDR3 DNA: TGTGCCAGCAGTTCCACAGAATATGGCTACACCTTC; D gene: NA; clone size: NA; V gene: TRBV28; J gene: TRBJ1-2
CDR3 protein: CASSLAGDSEGNGYTF; CDR3 DNA: TGCGCCAGCAGCTTGGCCGGGGACAGCGAGGGGAATGGCTACACCTTC; D gene: TRBD1; clone size: NA; V gene: TRBV5-1; J gene: TRBJ1-2
CDR3 protein: CASSQGEVAEQYF; CDR3 DNA: TGTGCCAGCAGCCAAGGGGAGGTGGCAGAGCAGTACTTC; D gene: NA; clone size: NA; V gene: TRBV14; J gene: TRBJ2-7
CDR3 protein: CASSFVGLTGELFF; CDR3 DNA: TGTGCTAGCAGCTTCGTAGGCTTGACCGGGGAGCTGTTTTTT; D gene: NA; clone size: NA; V gene: TRBV7-7; J gene: TRBJ2-2
CDR3 protein: CASRQSDTEAFF; CDR3 DNA: TGTGCCAGCCGACAGTCGGACACTGAAGCTTTCTTT; D gene: NA; clone size: NA; V gene: TRBV6-1; J gene: TRBJ1-1
CDR3 protein: CTSSAPEGTEAFF; CDR3 DNA: TGTACCAGCAGCGCACCGGAGGGCACTGAAGCTTTCTTT; D gene: NA; clone size: NA; V gene: TRBV6-5; J gene: TRBJ1-1
CDR3 protein: CSVEGRDGDYEQYF; CDR3 DNA: TGCAGCGTTGAAGGGCGGGACGGTGATTACGAGCAGTACTTC; D gene: NA; clone size: NA; V gene: TRBV29-1; J gene: TRBJ2-7
CDR3 protein: CASSGTQSSEAFF; CDR3 DNA: TGTGCCAGCAGTGGAACACAGAGCTCTGAAGCTTTCTTT; D gene: NA; clone size: once; V gene: TRBV25-1; J gene: TRBJ1-1
CDR3 protein: CASSLKRDEFTEKLFF; CDR3 DNA: TGTGCCAGCAGCTTAAAGAGAGATGAGTTTACTGAAAAACTGTTTTTT; D gene: NA; clone size: NA; V gene: TRBV7-9; J gene: TRBJ1-4
CDR3 protein: CASSVAWDTEAFF; CDR3 DNA: TGTGCCAGCAGCGTAGCGTGGGACACTGAAGCTTTCTTT; D gene: NA; clone size: few; V gene: TRBV9; J gene: TRBJ1-1
CDR3 protein: CASSPRPWTDTQYF; CDR3 DNA: TGTGCCAGCAGCCCGCGACCTTGGACAGATACGCAGTATTTT; D gene: NA; clone size: few; V gene: TRBV9; J gene: TRBJ2-3
CDR3 protein: CSVGQNNQPQHF; CDR3 DNA: TGCAGCGTTGGACAGAACAATCAGCCCCAGCATTTT; D gene: NA; clone size: few; V gene: TRBV29-1; J gene: TRBJ1-5
CDR3 protein: CASSLGRGSGAGVGYTQYF; CDR3 DNA: TGTGCCAGCAGCTTGGGGAGGGGGAGCGGAGCGGGAGTCGGGTATACGCAGTATTTT; D gene: TRBD2; clone size: NA; V gene: TRBV5-5; J gene: TRBJ2-3
CDR3 protein: CASSPQGPQAPEAFF; CDR3 DNA: TGCGCCAGCAGCCCCCAAGGTCCTCAAGCCCCTGAAGCTTTCTTT; D gene: NA; clone size: few; V gene: TRBV5-1; J gene: TRBJ1-1
CDR3 protein: CAIRENQGNSGNEQFF; CDR3 DNA: TGTGCCATCCGAGAAAATCAGGGCAATTCTGGAAATGAGCAGTTCTTC; D gene: NA; clone size: NA; V gene: TRBV10-3; J gene: TRBJ2-1
CDR3 protein: CASQGLAGGRGEQFF; CDR3 DNA: TGTGCCAGCCAAGGACTAGCGGGGGGTCGGGGTGAGCAGTTCTTC; D gene: TRBD2; clone size: few; V gene: TRBV2; J gene: TRBJ2-1
CDR3 protein: CASSFEGAGDTQYF; CDR3 DNA: TGTGCCAGCAGTTTCGAGGGGGCTGGAGATACGCAGTATTTT; D gene: TRBD1; clone size: many; V gene: TRBV27; J gene: TRBJ2-3
CDR3 protein: CGASSGTGGAVSGYTF; CDR3 DNA: TGCGGTGCTAGTTCCGGGACAGGGGGAGCTGTCTCTGGCTACACCTTC; D gene: TRBD1; clone size: once; V gene: TRBV20-1; J gene: TRBJ1-2
CDR3 protein: CASSYTPSGGRGETQYF; CDR3 DNA: TGTGCCAGCAGTTACACCCCATCCGGGGGTCGGGGGGAGACCCAGTACTTC; D gene: NA; clone size: NA; V gene: TRBV6-5; J gene: TRBJ2-5
CDR3 protein: CASSVTGLENYGYTF; CDR3 DNA: TGTGCCAGCAGCGTAACCGGGCTAGAAAACTATGGCTACACCTTC; D gene: NA; clone size: few; V gene: TRBV9; J gene: TRBJ1-2
CDR3 protein: CSVKGQGKSQYF; CDR3 DNA: TGCAGCGTTAAAGGACAGGGGAAATCTCAGTACTTC; D gene: TRBD1; clone size: NA; V gene: TRBV29-1; J gene: TRBJ2-5
CDR3 protein: CASSEGDTDTQYF; CDR3 DNA: TGCGCCAGCAGTGAGGGAGACACAGATACGCAGTATTTT; D gene: NA; clone size: NA; V gene: TRBV10-1; J gene: TRBJ2-3
CDR3 protein: CSARALAGNLLTQFF; CDR3 DNA: TGCAGTGCTAGAGCCCTAGCGGGAAATCTTCTGACCCAGTTCTTC; D gene: TRBD2; clone size: NA; V gene: TRBV20-1; J gene: TRBJ2-1
CDR3 protein: CSASYGSGRDEQFF; CDR3 DNA: TGCAGTGCTAGTTACGGTAGCGGGAGGGATGAGCAGTTCTTC; D gene: TRBD2; clone size: few; V gene: TRBV20-1; J gene: TRBJ2-1
CDR3 protein: CASSYGRSNEQFF; CDR3 DNA: TGTGCCAGCAGTTACGGCAGGTCCAATGAGCAGTTCTTC; D gene: NA; clone size: few; V gene: TRBV6-6; J gene: TRBJ2-1
CDR3 protein: CAVTGTGNTDTQYF; CDR3 DNA: TGTGCCGTGACCGGGACAGGGAACACAGATACGCAGTATTTT; D gene: TRBD1; clone size: NA; V gene: TRBV10-3; J gene: TRBJ2-3
CDR3 protein: CSAPPAVGGFQETQYF; CDR3 DNA: TGCAGTGCCCCACCAGCGGTCGGGGGTTTCCAAGAGACCCAGTACTTC; D gene: NA; clone size: NA; V gene: TRBV20-1; J gene: TRBJ2-5
CDR3 protein: CASSLPVWFRCSYNEQFF; CDR3 DNA: TGCGCCAGCAGCCTTCCCGTTTGGTTCAGGTGCTCCTACAATGAGCAGTTCTTC; D gene: NA; clone size: few; V gene: TRBV4-3; J gene: TRBJ2-1
CDR3 protein: CSASGRYTEAFF; CDR3 DNA: TGCAGTGCTTCCGGACGGTACACTGAAGCTTTCTTT; D gene: NA; clone size: few; V gene: TRBV20-1; J gene: TRBJ1-1
CDR3 protein: CATSTGDSLITETQYF; CDR3 DNA: TGTGCCACCAGCACCGGAGACAGTCTAATTACGGAGACCCAGTACTTC; D gene: NA; clone size: NA; V gene: TRBV15; J gene: TRBJ2-5
CDR3 protein: CASNQGATYGYTF; CDR3 DNA: TGTGCCAGCAATCAGGGGGCCACCTATGGCTACACCTTC; D gene: TRBD1; clone size: few; V gene: TRBV12-3/TRBV12-4; J gene: TRBJ1-2
CDR3 protein: CASNTDGTGSYNEQFF; CDR3 DNA: TGCGCCAGCAACACGGACGGGACGGGATCCTACAATGAGCAGTTCTTC; D gene: NA; clone size: few; V gene: TRBV5-1; J gene: TRBJ2-1
CDR3 protein: CSVGKGGSDQPQHF; CDR3 DNA: TGCAGCGTTGGTAAGGGGGGTAGCGATCAGCCCCAGCATTTT; D gene: NA; clone size: few; V gene: TRBV29-1; J gene: TRBJ1-5
CDR3 protein: CASSYLPRTGGLSGANVLTF; CDR3 DNA: TGTGCCAGCAGTTACCTTCCCCGGACAGGGGGCTTATCTGGGGCCAACGTCCTGACTTTC; D gene: TRBD1; clone size: NA; V gene: TRBV6-2/TRBV6-3; J gene: TRBJ2-6
CDR3 protein: CASTGGALNYGYTF; CDR3 DNA: TGTGCCAGCACCGGAGGGGCCCTAAACTATGGCTACACCTTC; D gene: NA; clone size: NA; V gene: TRBV7-9; J gene: TRBJ1-2
CDR3 protein: CASSINWEKLFF; CDR3 DNA: TGTGCCAGCAGTATAAATTGGGAAAAACTGTTTTTT; D gene: NA; clone size: NA; V gene: TRBV12-3/TRBV12-4; J gene: TRBJ1-4
CDR3 protein: CASGTPTSGRARETQYF; CDR3 DNA: TGTGCCAGCGGAACCCCGACTAGCGGGAGGGCCAGGGAGACCCAGTACTTC; D gene: TRBD2; clone size: NA; V gene: TRBV7-9; J gene: TRBJ2-5
CDR3 protein: CATSRAAAETQYF; CDR3 DNA: TGTGCCACCAGCAGAGCTGCGGCGGAGACCCAGTACTTC; D gene: NA; clone size: few; V gene: TRBV15; J gene: TRBJ2-5
CDR3 protein: CASSSRLAGGYTQYF; CDR3 DNA: TGTGCCAGCAGCTCTAGACTAGCGGGGGGGTACACGCAGTATTTT; D gene: TRBD2; clone size: NA; V gene: TRBV7-8; J gene: TRBJ2-3
CDR3 protein: CAWSQSGSSYNSPLHF; CDR3 DNA: TGTGCCTGGAGTCAGTCCGGGAGTTCCTATAATTCACCCCTCCACTTT; D gene: NA; clone size: few; V gene: TRBV30; J gene: TRBJ1-6
CDR3 protein: CASSLTDTGFGYTF; CDR3 DNA: TGTGCCAGCAGTTTGACGGATACAGGATTCGGCTACACCTTC; D gene: NA; clone size: NA; V gene: TRBV6-6; J gene: TRBJ1-2
CDR3 protein: CSARDQSSGANVLTF; CDR3 DNA: TGCAGTGCTAGAGATCAGAGCTCTGGGGCCAACGTCCTGACTTTC; D gene: NA; clone size: NA; V gene: TRBV20-1; J gene: TRBJ2-6
CDR3 protein: CASSVTASSYGYTF; CDR3 DNA: TGCGCCAGCAGCGTTACGGCATCCTCCTATGGCTACACCTTC; D gene: NA; clone size: few; V gene: TRBV5-1; J gene: TRBJ1-2
CDR3 protein: CASSRRTGGGEQYF; CDR3 DNA: TGTGCCAGCAGTCGAAGGACAGGGGGTGGCGAGCAGTACTTC; D gene: TRBD1; clone size: few; V gene: TRBV12-3/TRBV12-4; J gene: TRBJ2-7
CDR3 protein: CAISDGGPNEQFF; CDR3 DNA: TGTGCCATCAGTGATGGGGGGCCCAATGAGCAGTTCTTC; D gene: NA; clone size: NA; V gene: TRBV10-3; J gene: TRBJ2-1
CDR3 protein: CASNTREFGKLFF; CDR3 DNA: TGTGCCAGTAATACAAGGGAGTTCGGAAAACTGTTTTTT; D gene: NA; clone size: NA; V gene: TRBV19; J gene: TRBJ1-4
CDR3 protein: CASSLGWRSGANVLTF; CDR3 DNA: TGTGCCAGCAGCTTAGGCTGGCGCTCTGGGGCCAACGTCCTGACTTTC; D gene: NA; clone size: few; V gene: TRBV7-8; J gene: TRBJ2-6
CDR3 protein: CASSVGQQSTDTQYF; CDR3 DNA: TGTGCCAGCAGCGTAGGCCAGCAGAGCACAGATACGCAGTATTTT; D gene: NA; clone size: NA; V gene: TRBV9; J gene: TRBJ2-3
CDR3 protein: CASSLDPSAETQYF; CDR3 DNA: TGCGCCAGCAGCCTGGATCCCTCAGCAGAGACCCAGTACTTC; D gene: NA; clone size: NA; V gene: TRBV4-1; J gene: TRBJ2-5
CDR3 protein: CASSPRGFLSYQETQYF; CDR3 DNA: TGTGCCAGCAGTCCTAGGGGCTTTTTGAGCTACCAAGAGACCCAGTACTTC; D gene: NA; clone size: few; V gene: TRBV28; J gene: TRBJ2-5
CDR3 protein: CSAQGGDEQYF; CDR3 DNA: TGCAGTGCTCAGGGTGGGGATGAGCAGTACTTC; D gene: NA; clone size: NA; V gene: TRBV20-1; J gene: TRBJ2-5
CDR3 protein: CASSNGGGYTDTQYF; CDR3 DNA: TGTGCCAGCAGTAATGGCGGCGGATACACAGATACGCAGTATTTT; D gene: NA; clone size: NA; V gene: TRBV27; J gene: TRBJ2-3
CDR3 protein: CASSSPGTSGGYYEQYF; CDR3 DNA: TGTGCCAGCAGCTCCCCGGGGACTAGCGGGGGTTACTACGAGCAGTACTTC; D gene: TRBD2; clone size: NA; V gene: TRBV28; J gene: TRBJ2-7